This TCR beta chain was found in a study of T cells in Graves' hyperthyroidism and ophthalmopathy (dated by TCRdb to about 2019). Concerning the study at large: To identify TCR V-J signatures that set the groups apart, the researchers used a discovery cohort of more than 95 patients, made up of fewer than 50 with Graves' ophthalmopathy and some 55 with stable Graves' hyperthyroidism. Once sampling was done, hyperthyroidism patients were given methimazole at a starting dose of 30 mg daily, whereas ophthalmopathy patients were given high-dose intravenous methylprednisolone. Whether ophthalmopathy could be predicted prospectively was tested in an independent validation cohort made up of roughly 20 hyperthyroidism patients plus 17 patients who later progressed to ophthalmopathy. The paper describes TCR Vbeta CDR3 sequencing of roughly 130 peripheral blood samples, made up of about 41 ophthalmopathy patients, roughly 72 hyperthyroidism patients and approximately 17 progressor patients. The roughly 94 discovery patients were randomly split 7:3 into training and test sets. In roughly six Graves' hyperthyroidism patients, the study also compared T-cell repertoires from thyroid tissue with T-cell repertoires from blood. General study outcomes and caveats: In validation, progression to ophthalmopathy was predicted by the model with 70.59% sensitivity and roughly 72% specificity, a median of approximately 6.5 months before onset. Blood samples also contained most of the expanded thyroid clonotypes (frequency above 0.001), which suggests that blood repertoires may reflect thyroid immune responses. In cross-validation, a model built on a 13 V-J signature told ophthalmopathy apart from stable hyperthyroidism with approximately 90% sensitivity and around 81% specificity, and in testing the same model reached 80%/75%. No statistical method was used to fix the sample size in advance, and group allocation was not hidden from the investigators.

Stable Graves' hyperthyroidism was defined as no progression to ophthalmopathy during 18 months of follow-up. Hyperthyroidism patients were newly diagnosed, had a disease duration of under 2 months, and were aged 18 to 65 years. Patients with uncontrolled infections, other autoimmune diseases, pregnancy or lactation were excluded. Diagnoses were established on the basis of clinical symptoms, serum thyroxine and TRAb, thyroid ultrasound, and orbital computed tomography. Total RNA was extracted using Trizol reagent, and RNA quality was assessed on an Agilent 2100 Bioanalyzer. About this clonotype itself: Its binding antigen is unknown. No per-base quality is available; no much larger clone lies one base away.

V and J are truncated by 1 base and 5 bases respectively, leaving an intervening sequence of 14 bases. CDR1 and CDR2, per the germline V gene (reference sequence), are SEHNR and FQNEAQ. The CDR3 contains 16 residues, cysteine and phenylalanine counted. Only the CDR3 portion is preserved as DNA: 48 bases, with reading frame beginning at the first base. TCR beta CDR3 regions were amplified from RNA transcripts. For the first round of RT-PCR on the TCR CDR3, the HTBI primer set was used together with the Qiagen OneStep RT-PCR kit. Libraries were constructed in a second round of multiplex PCR, after which size selection and purification were performed. Paired-end sequencing of the libraries was performed with 100 bp reads on an Illumina HiSeq2000. The paper's processing steps were these. SOAPnuke was used to process the raw data, with reads discarded if the reads contained adapters or uncalled bases, had a mean Phred below 15, or lacked an exact constant-primer or identifier match. High-quality paired reads were merged using COPE v1.2.5, and each unique nucleotide sequence was defined as a clonotype. MiTCR v1.1 was used to align clonotypes to the IMGT TRBV, TRBD and TRBJ reference segments. Only V-J combinations with frequency above 0.0001, covering approximately 99% of repertoires, were analysed. A TCS score was defined as the ratio of F50 (clonal expansion) to E x V (chaos), with BLOSUM62-based TCRdist applied between CDR3 peptides within each V-J. Welch's t-statistics and random forest reduced roughly 540 V-J features to 13, which were used in a naive Bayes classifier (R e1071). The public reads were reanalyzed by TCRdb: fastp trimming at Q25, MiXCR alignment, in-frame beta chains only. Each CDR3 protein gets just one entry, which takes the most common genes and DNA from the rows behind it. What appears here as the V and J calls and clone size reflects TCRdb's work, not the paper's. Present in this sample are approximately 590,000 distinct CDR3 sequences, roughly 46% of which were seen just once. The ten most abundant clones make up just under 8.5% of the sample.

This TCR derives from a woman aged 18-35 years with Graves' hyperthyroidism. Donor details come from another sample of the same person, matched by shared clones. The chain is assembled from TRBV7-9 and TRBJ2-2; D gene: possibly TRBD1, on 5 matching bases. The sequencing sample was made of peripheral blood or thyroid tissue (not recorded which). The CDR3: CASSLGSQGPTGELFF. DNA sequence: TGTGCCAGCAGCTTAGGGTCGCAGGGCCCGACCGGGGAGCTGTTTTTT.